In its sample, the clone carrying this T cell receptor beta chain was seen a few times. Its specificity is unknown. Germline CDR1 reads SNHLY; CDR2 reads FYNNEI. The V and J ends lost 5 bases and 1 base, in that order; junction bases with no gene match: 1. The CDR3 sequence is 14 residues long. The data derive from a study of T cell repertoires in cytomegalovirus infection. Study-wide results and limits: In two of eight donors, the top clonotype was HLA-C-restricted CMV-specific.

TCRdb reprocessed the reads with MiXCR, giving one entry per CDR3 protein. This table has nearly 70,000 distinct CDR3 sequences, 20% to 25% appearing once. This clonotype was obtained from a human donor in good health (CMV status not recorded). Some clones in this sample may be carry-over from other donors' samples. What was sequenced was PBMCs, sequenced either directly or after in vitro stimulation (not recorded which). The V and J genes are TRBV2 and TRBJ2-3; TRBD2 matches 9 bases. CDR3 sequence reads: CASSWTSGTDTQYF. The DNA of the CDR3 is TGTGCCAGCAGTTGGACTAGCGGCACAGATACGCAGTATTTT.